This T cell receptor (beta chain) appears in the sequencing data of a study of blood T cell repertoires in COVID-19. Overall study context: Acute and convalescent COVID-19 specimens originated in the United States, Italy and Spain. Nucleic acid was either cDNA or gDNA, and it came from T cells, B-cell-depleted T cells, or PBMCs.

After removal of 2 bases from V and 5 bases from J, the junction contained 11 bases not matched to a gene. This CDR3 is built from 16 residues. Germline CDR1 and CDR2: SGHNT and YYREEE (reference sequence). Original data processing: Reference gene primer amplification gave nucleated cell count estimates. Only in-frame clones appear in the TCRdb table, and some are missing; sequencing was by immunoSEQ multiplex PCR. That table gives V, J and clone size, and the DNA gave D and trimming. The sample holds 130,000 to 150,000 clones, around 87% seen once. The chain is built from TRBV5-4 and TRBJ1-2, with 8 bases lining up with TRBD1. Sequencing was performed on peripheral blood. This clonotype was sampled from a middle-aged man who had recovered from COVID-19. The CDR3 sequence is CASSLPWDRRGYGYTF. In nucleotides, the CDR3 is TGTGCCAGCAGCTTACCATGGGACAGGCGAGGGTATGGCTACACCTTC.